Presented here are 8 T cell receptor beta chains from one specimen sequenced in a study of regulatory T cells in long-lasting Graves disease. Sequencing libraries for TCR beta were prepared with iRepertoire HTBI primers and Arm-PCR of CDR3 regions. One entry per CDR3 protein, called by TCRdb with MiXCR from the multiplex PCR reads. The data contain 310,000 or so distinct CDR3 sequences, less than 20% of them singletons. Time point of the sample: persistent/refractory GD, antithyroid drugs over 5 years with positive TRAb. PBMC RNA served as the TCR library source. The material sequenced was peripheral blood mononuclear cells (PBMCs), taken when the disease was refractory, from a patient treated with antithyroid drugs. The receptors originated from a female donor with Graves disease.

This clonotype was detected only a few times. The V gene is TRBV30, the J gene TRBJ2-1; 9 bases agree with TRBD2. Germline V gene sequence: CDR1 GTSNPN, CDR2 SVGIG (reference sequence). This CDR3 has 14 residues. Trimming removed 0 bases from V and 7 bases from J; junction bases left unmatched: 4. In DNA, the CDR3 is TGTGCCTGGAGTGTAGGGCTAGCGGGGAATGAGCAGTTCTTC. It yields the protein CAWSVGLAGNEQFF.

The chain recombines TRBV7-9 with TRBJ2-2, with 8 bases aligning to TRBD1. Trimming removed 7 bases from V and 6 bases from J; junction bases left unmatched: 13. This CDR3 contains 16 residues. Per the germline V gene, CDR1 is SEHNR and CDR2 is FQNEAQ (reference sequence). The CDR3 DNA follows: TGTGCCAGCATCGACCTCAGGGACAGGCCCTCCGGGGAGCTGTTTTTT. Its translation is CASIDLRDRPSGELFF.

The CDR3 DNA reads as TGTGCCAGCAGCCGGGGACACAATGAGCAGTTCTTC. This codes for CASSRGHNEQFF. The chain has TRBV14 and TRBJ2-1; D is possibly TRBD1 or TRBD2 (5 bases each). The CDR3 is 12 residues long. The germline CDR1 and CDR2 sequences are SGHDN and FVKESK. Trimming took off 4 bases at V and 5 bases at J, with 6 bases between the two ends.

This clonotype was seen ten or more times. The chain links TRBV20-1 to TRBJ2-5, with D maybe TRBD2 (5 bases). With 6 bases removed from V and 5 bases from J, the gap between germline ends came to 16 bases. This CDR3 is 13 amino acids long. CDR1 is DFQATT, CDR2 SNEGSKA, per germline (reference sequence). The DNA for the CDR3 is TGCAGTGCCAATGGGCCAGGCGGGGAGACCCAGTACTTC. Translated, it gives CSANGPGGETQYF.

This clonotype was seen many times. The chain carries TRBV20-1 and TRBJ1-2; the match to TRBD1 covers 9 bases. Germline CDR1 and CDR2: DFQATT and SNEGSKA (reference sequence). With V trimmed by 1 base and J by 7 bases, 10 bases remained unmatched. This CDR3 region has 15 residues. CDR3 sequence (DNA): TGCAGTGCTAGAGTCCTACAGGGGGCCAGGAGTGGCTACACCTTC. This codes for CSARVLQGARSGYTF.

J is TRBJ2-7 and V is TRBV27; D perhaps matches TRBD1 (5 bases). The V gene lost 5 bases and the J gene lost 4 bases, with 18 bases spanning the gap. This CDR3 contains 15 residues. Germline V gene lookup returns CDR1 MNHEY and CDR2 SMNVEV (reference sequence). The CDR3 region has the DNA TGTGCCAGCAGTAACCTGCCAGGGTTTTCATACGAGCAGTACTTC. Translated, it gives CASSNLPGFSYEQYF.

This clonotype was observed a handful of times. The V call is TRBV4-1, the J call TRBJ1-2, with D possibly matching TRBD1 (6 bases). Trimming removed 4 bases at V and 4 bases at J, with 16 bases between. Germline lookup yields CDR1 MGHRA and CDR2 YSYEKL. The CDR3 has 15 residues. CDR3 region: CASSRSGEGVYGYTF. Written as DNA, the CDR3 is TGCGCCAGCAGCCGTTCAGGGGAAGGGGTCTATGGCTACACCTTC.

Ten or more counts support this clonotype. This rearrangement joins TRBV7-9 to TRBJ2-7, with a weak D call TRBD1 (5 bases). Germline CDR1 is SEHNR and CDR2 is FQNEAQ (reference sequence). The CDR3 runs 13 residues. Trimming removed 5 bases from V and 4 bases from J, with 12 bases in between. CDR3 sequence (DNA): TGTGCCAGCAGCATACCTACAGGTTACGAGCAGTACTTC. Translation: CASSIPTGYEQYF.